The clone carrying this T cell receptor beta chain was seen more than once but under ten times. Its target is unknown. This entry belongs to a study of cytomegalovirus exposure and HLA in healthy donors. J lost 0 bases, V lost 4 bases, and 2 bases had no gene match. The CDR3 has 15 residues. CDR1 and CDR2 (germline): LNHDA, SQIVND (reference sequence). Findings of the study overall: Across donors, most TCRs were seen rarely, yet some public ones were widespread. Per published reports, the classifier diagnosed cytomegalovirus status with high specificity and sensitivity.

60 Vbeta and 13 Jbeta primers were used in PCR. Only in-frame clones appear in the TCRdb table, and some are missing; sequencing was by immunoSEQ multiplex PCR. The sample carries about 93,000 clones, about 81% recorded once. Material for sequencing was PBMCs. The sequence came from a woman aged 40 to 50 in good health and CMV-seronegative. The chain combines TRBV19 with TRBJ1-4; 7 positions agree with TRBD1. DNA of the CDR3: TGTGCCAGTAGTACCGGGACAGCAACTAATGAAAAACTGTTTTTT. As protein: CASSTGTATNEKLFF.